One and the same sample provided the 17 T cell receptor beta chains below, sequenced in a study of blood T cells in healthy people across ages. Primers used in a second PCR of about 6 to 11 cycles were a sample-barcoded 5' primer and a J-beta primer mix. A single record per CDR3 protein comes from TCRdb applying MiXCR to the 5' RACE reads. The data contain under 800,000 distinct CDR3 sequences, over 20% of them singletons. Sequencing was done on a sample of blood. These receptors were collected from a man in his sixties or seventies in good health.

As regards this clonotype: One end of the junction does not line up with germline, which may come from a read error. The chain employs TRBV4-1 and TRBJ1-3; unclear D gene. The CDR3 length is 14 residues. Germline V lookup: CDR1 MGHRA, CDR2 YSYEKL. CDR3 loop: CASNQTGLGNTIYF. CDR3 coding DNA: TGCGCCAGCAACCAAACGGGATTAGGAAACACCATATATTTT.

As for this clonotype: At one boundary the junction diverges from the germline segment, which might be a read error. V gene TRBV7-2 combines with J gene TRBJ2-3, with a possible D match to TRBD1 (5 bases). CDR3 length: 15 amino acids. Germline V gene sequence: CDR1 SGHTA, CDR2 FQGNSA. Here the CDR3 reads CASSLGRQGTDPQYF. The CDR3 region has the DNA TGTGCCAGCAGCTTAGGTCGGCAGGGCACAGATCCGCAGTATTTT.

The chain couples TRBV6-2 or TRBV6-3 to TRBJ2-5; D is unclear. The DNA end is more similar to TRBJ2-7, so the J call may be wrong. The germline CDR1 and CDR2 sequences are MNHEY and SVGEGT. This CDR3 is built from 13 residues. CDR3 region: CASSYTLNYEQYF. DNA of the CDR3: TGTGCCAGCAGTTACACCCTTAACTACGAGCAGTACTTC.

This rearrangement joins TRBV7-2 to TRBJ2-5, with 15 bases fitting TRBD2. With the DNA end fitting TRBJ2-7 better, the J assignment may be wrong. CDR1 and CDR2 from the germline V gene are SGHTA and FQGNSA. CDR3 length: 15 residues. For the CDR3, the DNA is TGTGCCAGCAGTGGGACTAGCGGGAGGAACCACGAGCAGTACTTC. This translates into CASSGTSGRNHEQYF.

This clonotype was observed a handful of times. J is TRBJ1-5 and V is TRBV10-3; maybe TRBD1 (5 bases). CDR3 length: 15 amino acids. Germline values: CDR1 ENHRY, CDR2 SYGVKD. The germline V and J ends were trimmed by 2 bases and 0 bases, with 8 bases remaining between them. In DNA, the CDR3 is TGTGCCATCAGTGAGCAGGGCCTTAGCAATCAGCCCCAGCATTTT. It translates to CAISEQGLSNQPQHF.

This sequence joins TRBV29-1 and TRBJ1-2, with 9 nucleotides matching TRBD1. V was pared by 3 bases and J by 8 bases, with 7 bases of the junction left unmatched. This CDR3 has 13 residues. Germline V CDR1 and CDR2: SQVTM, ANQGSEA. The CDR3 here is CSVDNRGPEGYTF. The CDR3 nucleotides read TGCAGCGTTGATAACAGGGGGCCGGAGGGCTACACCTTC.

This clonotype has only a few counts. The chain carries TRBV29-1 and TRBJ2-5; the D gene is possibly TRBD2 (5 bases). The better agreement between TRBJ2-7 and the DNA end casts doubt on the J call. This CDR3 spans 14 amino acids. The V gene's germline CDR1 is SQVTM and CDR2 ANQGSEA. CDR3 amino acids: CSVEDRSSSYEQYF. CDR3 DNA sequence: TGCAGCGTTGAAGATAGGTCTAGCAGCTACGAGCAGTACTTC.

The CDR3 here is CASSRDREHNEQFF. In nucleotides, the CDR3 is TGTGCCAGCAGCCGGGACAGGGAACACAATGAGCAGTTCTTC. This chain uses TRBV11-3 with TRBJ2-1; 9 nucleotides line up with TRBD1. Germline V CDR1 and CDR2: SGHNT, YENEEA. V gave up 5 bases and J gave up 5 bases; unmatched junction bases: 4. The CDR3 has 14 residues.

About this clonotype: One end of the junction varies from germline; a read error may be responsible. The genes are TRBV9 and TRBJ1-2, with D perhaps TRBD1 (5 bases). CDR3 length: 14 residues. Germline V gene lookup returns CDR1 SGDLS and CDR2 YYNGEE. CDR3 protein: CASSRGTPHDGYTF. Written as DNA, the CDR3 is TGCGCCAGCAGCAGAGGGACTCCACATGATGGCTACACCTTC. Together with reference TRBV9 and TRBJ1-2, the CDR3 gives the full variable domain: DSGVTQTPKHLITATGQRVTLRCSPRSGDLSVYWYQQSLDQGLQFLIQYYNGEERAKGNILERFSAQQFPDLHSELNLSSLELGDSALYFCASSRGTPHDGYTFGSGTRLTVV.

This clonotype was seen a handful of times. The chain recombines TRBV24-1 with TRBJ2-3; a possible D gene is TRBD2 (5 bases). The germline V gene encodes CDR1 KGHDR and CDR2 SFDVKD. The V end lost 8 bases, the J end lost 2 bases, and 16 bases lay between the germline ends. The CDR3 extends over 15 amino acids. DNA of the CDR3: TGTGCCACCAACGGAGGCGGGCTTAACACAGATACGCAGTATTTT. As protein: CATNGGGLNTDTQYF.

J is TRBJ2-3 and V is TRBV20-1; 8 bases line up with TRBD2. CDR1 and CDR2 from the germline V gene are DFQATT and SNEGSKA (reference sequence). This CDR3 comprises 15 residues. Trimming took 3 bases from V and 6 from J; bases not matched to a gene: 11. CDR3 sequence: CSARGLVGTGDTQYF. In DNA form, the CDR3 reads TGCAGTGCTAGGGGACTAGTCGGTACCGGGGATACGCAGTATTTT.

The genes are TRBV5-1 and TRBJ2-7, with 10 bases lining up with TRBD1. Germline CDR1 SGHRS, CDR2 YFSETQ. V trimming: 0 bases; J trimming: 3 bases; junction bases outside the gene matches: 6. The CDR3 loop spans 16 amino acids. CDR3 residues: CASSLEAGTGVYEQYF. Written as DNA, the CDR3 is TGCGCCAGCAGCTTGGAAGCCGGGACAGGGGTCTACGAGCAGTACTTC.

In this sample, this clonotype turned up a few times. The chain recombines TRBV10-3 with TRBJ2-5; weak D call: TRBD1 (5 bases). The last part of the DNA fits TRBJ2-7 better; the J call may be wrong. The CDR3 spans 14 residues. Germline V lookup: CDR1 ENHRY, CDR2 SYGVKD. CDR3: CAISPLTESYEQYF. Here the CDR3 DNA reads TGTGCCATCAGTCCTTTGACAGAATCCTACGAGCAGTACTTC.

At least ten counts were recorded for this clonotype. The rearrangement joins TRBV5-1 to TRBJ1-2; D gene unclear. Looked up from germline, CDR1 is SGHRS and CDR2 is YFSETQ. The V end was cut by 4 bases, the J end by 4 bases, with 11 bases between. CDR3 length equals 13 residues. CDR3 DNA sequence: TGCGCCAGCAGCCCCGGGTTCCTCTATGGCTACACCTTC. It translates to CASSPGFLYGYTF.

The chain has TRBV15 and TRBJ1-4; D call uncertain. V shed 0 bases and J shed 16 bases, with 12 bases lying between them. The CDR3 runs 12 residues. Germline lookup yields CDR1 LNHNV and CDR2 YYDKDF (reference sequence). This CDR3 reads CATSRDLGRQFF. Here the CDR3 DNA reads TGTGCCACCAGCAGAGATCTGGGCAGGCAGTTTTTT.

There are a few counts of this clonotype. The chain uses TRBV9 and TRBJ2-3, with D maybe TRBD1 (6 bases). Per germline, CDR1 SGDLS and CDR2 YYNGEE. The CDR3 is made up of 15 amino acids. V was cut by 0 bases and J by 2 bases, with 10 bases left in between. The CDR3 protein is CASSVGGRDTDTQYF. CDR3 sequence (DNA): TGTGCCAGCAGCGTAGGGGGGCGCGACACAGATACGCAGTATTTT.

Notes on this clonotype: At one boundary the junction diverges from the germline segment, which might be a read error. The rearrangement joins TRBV20-1 to TRBJ2-5, with TRBD2 identical over 9 bases. The J call may not be correct, given that the DNA end is closer to TRBJ2-1. The CDR3 contains 15 residues. The germline gives CDR1 DFQATT, CDR2 SNEGSKA (reference sequence). CDR3 residues: CSASPLAGSHNEQFF. CDR3 sequence (DNA): TGCAGTGCTAGCCCACTAGCGGGCTCCCACAATGAGCAGTTCTTC.